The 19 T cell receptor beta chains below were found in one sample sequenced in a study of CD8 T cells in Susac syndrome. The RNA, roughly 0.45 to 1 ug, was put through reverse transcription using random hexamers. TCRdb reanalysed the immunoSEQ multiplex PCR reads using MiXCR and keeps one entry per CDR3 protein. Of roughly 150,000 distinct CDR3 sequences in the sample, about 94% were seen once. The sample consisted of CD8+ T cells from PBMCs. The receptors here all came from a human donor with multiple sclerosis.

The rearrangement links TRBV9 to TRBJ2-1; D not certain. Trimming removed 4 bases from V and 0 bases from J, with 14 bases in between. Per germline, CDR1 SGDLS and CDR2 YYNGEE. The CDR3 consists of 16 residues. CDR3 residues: CASSLTRKSSYNEQFF. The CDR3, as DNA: TGTGCCAGCAGCCTTACCAGGAAGAGCTCCTACAATGAGCAGTTCTTC.

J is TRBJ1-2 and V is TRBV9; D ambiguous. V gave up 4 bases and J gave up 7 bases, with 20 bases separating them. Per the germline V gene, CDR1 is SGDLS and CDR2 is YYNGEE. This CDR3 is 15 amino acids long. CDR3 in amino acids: CASSPREGGIRGYTF. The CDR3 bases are TGTGCCAGCAGCCCCCGTGAGGGCGGAATCCGTGGCTACACCTTC.

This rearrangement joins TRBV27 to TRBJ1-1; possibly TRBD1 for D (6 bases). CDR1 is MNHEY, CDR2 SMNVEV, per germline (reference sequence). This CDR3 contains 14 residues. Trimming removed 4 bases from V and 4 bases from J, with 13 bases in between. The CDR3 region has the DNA TGTGCCAGCAGTTACGGGGGGCTGAGCACTGAAGCTTTCTTT. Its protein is CASSYGGLSTEAFF.

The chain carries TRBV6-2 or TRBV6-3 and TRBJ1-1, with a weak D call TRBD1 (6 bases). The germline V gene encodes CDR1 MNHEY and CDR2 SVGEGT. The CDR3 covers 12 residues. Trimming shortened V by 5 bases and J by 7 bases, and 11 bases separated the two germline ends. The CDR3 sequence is CASSPGVGEAFF. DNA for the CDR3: TGTGCCAGCAGTCCAGGGGTTGGTGAAGCTTTCTTT.

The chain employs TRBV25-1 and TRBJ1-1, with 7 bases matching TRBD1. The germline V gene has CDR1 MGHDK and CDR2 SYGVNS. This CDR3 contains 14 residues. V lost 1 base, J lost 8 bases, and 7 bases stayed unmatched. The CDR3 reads CASSEWGGGDEAFF. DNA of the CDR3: TGTGCCAGCAGTGAATGGGGAGGGGGCGACGAAGCTTTCTTT.

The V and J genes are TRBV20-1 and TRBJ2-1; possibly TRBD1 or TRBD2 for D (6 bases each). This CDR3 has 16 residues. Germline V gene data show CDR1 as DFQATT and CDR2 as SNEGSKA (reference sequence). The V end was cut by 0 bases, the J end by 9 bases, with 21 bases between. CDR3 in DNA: TGCAGTGCTAGAGACCTCTCAGGGTTTGGGGGGCTTGAGCAGTTCTTC. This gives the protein CSARDLSGFGGLEQFF.

The CDR3 nucleotides are TGCAGCGTTGAAGATGGACGGACCTACGAGCAGTACTTC. It specifies CSVEDGRTYEQYF. The genes are TRBV29-1 and TRBJ2-7; D is undetermined. CDR1 and CDR2 from the germline V gene are SQVTM and ANQGSEA. This CDR3 has 13 amino acids. Trimming removed 0 bases from V and 2 bases from J, with 8 bases in between.

The CDR3 is CASSQGAGPYNEQFF. The CDR3 nucleotides are TGTGCCAGCAGCCAGGGGGCGGGGCCATACAATGAGCAGTTCTTC. The chain combines TRBV7-9 with TRBJ2-1; 8 bases fit TRBD1. Trimming removed 5 bases from V and 4 bases from J; junction bases left unmatched: 7. Germline loops: CDR1 SEHNR, CDR2 FQNEAQ (reference sequence). The CDR3 spans 15 residues.

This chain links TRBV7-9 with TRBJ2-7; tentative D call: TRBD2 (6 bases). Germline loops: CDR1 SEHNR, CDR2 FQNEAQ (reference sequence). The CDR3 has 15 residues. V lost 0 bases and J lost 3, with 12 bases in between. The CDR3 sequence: CASSLAGGLLYEQYF. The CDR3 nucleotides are TGTGCCAGCAGCTTAGCGGGGGGTCTCCTCTACGAGCAGTACTTC.

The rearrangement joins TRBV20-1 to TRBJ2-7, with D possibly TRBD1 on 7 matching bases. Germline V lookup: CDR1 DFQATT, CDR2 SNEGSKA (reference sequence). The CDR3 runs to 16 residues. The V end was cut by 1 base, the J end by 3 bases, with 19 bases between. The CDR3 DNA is TGCAGTGCTAGAGTGGGGGGACAGACAGCGAGCTACGAGCAGTACTTC. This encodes CSARVGGQTASYEQYF.

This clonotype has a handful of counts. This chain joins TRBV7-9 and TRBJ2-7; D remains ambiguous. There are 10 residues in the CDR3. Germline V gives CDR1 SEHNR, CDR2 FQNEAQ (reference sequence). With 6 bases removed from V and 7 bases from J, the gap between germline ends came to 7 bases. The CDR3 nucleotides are TGTGCCAGCAGTGGTCGGGAGCAGTACTTC. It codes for CASSGREQYF.

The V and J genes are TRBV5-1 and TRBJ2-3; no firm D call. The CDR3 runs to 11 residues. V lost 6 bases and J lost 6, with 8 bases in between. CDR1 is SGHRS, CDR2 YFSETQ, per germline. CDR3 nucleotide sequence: TGCGCCAGCACTCAGGTGGATACGCAGTATTTT. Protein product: CASTQVDTQYF. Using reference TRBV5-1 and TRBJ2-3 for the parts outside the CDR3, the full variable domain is KAGVTQTPRYLIKTRGQQVTLSCSPISGHRSVSWYQQTPGQGLQFLFEYFSETQRNKGNFPGRFSGRQFSNSRSEMNVSTLELGDSALYLCASTQVDTQYFGPGTRLTVL.

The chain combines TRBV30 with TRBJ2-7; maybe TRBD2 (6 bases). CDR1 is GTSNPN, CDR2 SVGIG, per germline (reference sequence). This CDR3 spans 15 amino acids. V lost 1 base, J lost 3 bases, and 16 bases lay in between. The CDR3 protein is CAWSAPDGGDYEQYF. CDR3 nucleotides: TGTGCCTGGAGTGCTCCGGACGGGGGTGACTACGAGCAGTACTTC.

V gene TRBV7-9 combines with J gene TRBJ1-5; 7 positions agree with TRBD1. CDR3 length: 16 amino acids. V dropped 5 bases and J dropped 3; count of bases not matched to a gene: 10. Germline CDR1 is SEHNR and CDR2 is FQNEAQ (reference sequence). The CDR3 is CASSGEQGLVNQPQHF. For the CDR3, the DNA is TGTGCCAGCAGCGGGGAACAGGGGCTCGTCAATCAGCCCCAGCATTTT.

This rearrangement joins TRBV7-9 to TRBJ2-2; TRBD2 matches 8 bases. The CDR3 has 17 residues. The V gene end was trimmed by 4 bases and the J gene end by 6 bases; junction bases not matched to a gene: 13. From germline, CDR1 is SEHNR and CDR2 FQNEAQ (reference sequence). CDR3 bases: TGTGCCAGCAGCTCCAGCCAGTCCCCGGGAGGGCCCGGGGAGCTGTTTTTT. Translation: CASSSSQSPGGPGELFF.

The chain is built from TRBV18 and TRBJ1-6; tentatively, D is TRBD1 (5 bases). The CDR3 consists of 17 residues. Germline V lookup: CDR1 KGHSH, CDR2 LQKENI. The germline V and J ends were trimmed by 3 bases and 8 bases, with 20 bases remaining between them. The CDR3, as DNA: TGTGCCAGCTCACCTTCTAAGGGGCGGCCAACGGATTCACCCCTCCACTTT. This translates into CASSPSKGRPTDSPLHF.

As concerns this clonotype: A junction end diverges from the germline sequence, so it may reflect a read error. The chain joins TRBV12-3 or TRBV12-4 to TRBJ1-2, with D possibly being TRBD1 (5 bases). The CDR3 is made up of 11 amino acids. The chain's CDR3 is CASSKGLIALF. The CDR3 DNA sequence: TGTGCCAGCAGTAAGGGACTGATAGCGCTCTTC.

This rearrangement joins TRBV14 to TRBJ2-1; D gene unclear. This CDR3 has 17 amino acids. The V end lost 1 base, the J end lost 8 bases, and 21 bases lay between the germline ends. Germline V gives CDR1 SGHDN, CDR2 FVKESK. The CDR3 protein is CASSQGHGPFDADEQFF. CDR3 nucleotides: TGTGCCAGCAGCCAAGGGCATGGTCCTTTCGACGCGGATGAGCAGTTCTTC.

CDR3 sequence: CASSQDGSDHEQYF. The CDR3 DNA reads as TGTGCCAGCAGCCAAGATGGTTCTGACCACGAGCAGTACTTC. The rearrangement joins TRBV3-1 to TRBJ2-7; D remains unclear. Germline V lookup: CDR1 LGHDT, CDR2 YNNKEL (reference sequence). There are 14 residues in the CDR3. Trimming cost V 0 bases and J 5 bases, with 11 bases left between them.